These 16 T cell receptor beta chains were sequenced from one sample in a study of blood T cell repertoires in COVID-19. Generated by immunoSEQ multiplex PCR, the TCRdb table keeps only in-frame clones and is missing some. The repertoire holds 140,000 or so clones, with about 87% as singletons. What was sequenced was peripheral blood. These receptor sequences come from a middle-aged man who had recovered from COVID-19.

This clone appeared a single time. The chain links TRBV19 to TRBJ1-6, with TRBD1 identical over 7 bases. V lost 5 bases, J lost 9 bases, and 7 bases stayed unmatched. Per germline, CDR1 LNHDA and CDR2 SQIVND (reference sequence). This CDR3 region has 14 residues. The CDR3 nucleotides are TGTGCCAGTAGTTTCCGACAGGGCCTTTCACCCCTCCACTTT. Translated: CASSFRQGLSPLHF.

The CDR3: CASRDRTGTDQPQHF. The CDR3 DNA follows: TGTGCCAGCAGAGATAGGACAGGGACGGATCAGCCCCAGCATTTT. The chain joins TRBV2 to TRBJ1-5; 8 nucleotides agree with TRBD1. The trim removed 6 bases at V and 5 bases at J, leaving 9 bases unmatched. Per germline, CDR1 SNHLY and CDR2 FYNNEI. The CDR3 runs 15 residues.

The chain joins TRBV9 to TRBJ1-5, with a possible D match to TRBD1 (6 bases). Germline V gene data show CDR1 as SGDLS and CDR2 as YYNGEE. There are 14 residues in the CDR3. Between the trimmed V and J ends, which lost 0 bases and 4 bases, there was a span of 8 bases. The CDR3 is CASSVGTANQPQHF. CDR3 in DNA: TGTGCCAGCAGCGTAGGGACAGCTAATCAGCCCCAGCATTTT.

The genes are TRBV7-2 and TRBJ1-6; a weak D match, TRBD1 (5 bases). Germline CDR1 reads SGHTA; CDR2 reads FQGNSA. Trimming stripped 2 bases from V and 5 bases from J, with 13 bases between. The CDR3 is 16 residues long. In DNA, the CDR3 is TGTGCCAGCAGCTTAATGGGGGGAAACGATAATTCACCCCTCCACTTT. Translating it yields CASSLMGGNDNSPLHF.

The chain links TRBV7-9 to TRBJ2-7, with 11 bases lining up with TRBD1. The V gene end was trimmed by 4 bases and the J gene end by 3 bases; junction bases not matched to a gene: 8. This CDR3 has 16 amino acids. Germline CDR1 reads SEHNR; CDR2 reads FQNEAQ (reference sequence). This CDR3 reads CASSSDRGRVFYEQYF. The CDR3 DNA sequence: TGTGCCAGCAGCTCGGACAGGGGGCGCGTCTTCTACGAGCAGTACTTC. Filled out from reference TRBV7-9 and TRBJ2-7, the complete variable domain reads DTGVSQNPRHKITKRGQNVTFRCDPISEHNRLYWYRQTLGQGPEFLTYFQNEAQLEKSRLLSDRFSAERPKGSFSTLEIQRTEQGDSAMYLCASSSDRGRVFYEQYFGPGTRLTVT.

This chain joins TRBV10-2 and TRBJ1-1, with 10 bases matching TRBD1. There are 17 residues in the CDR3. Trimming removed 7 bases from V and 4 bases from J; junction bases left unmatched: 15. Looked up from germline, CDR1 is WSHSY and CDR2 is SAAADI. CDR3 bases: TGCGCCAGCAACCTACCCGGGACAGGGGCGCGGGGCACTGAAGCTTTCTTT. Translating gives CASNLPGTGARGTEAFF.

The CDR3 region is CASSSPATGHGYTF. CDR3 nucleotides: TGTGCCAGCAGCTCCCCTGCGACAGGGCACGGCTACACCTTC. The chain combines TRBV5-4 with TRBJ1-2, with 7 bases that match TRBD1. CDR1 SGHNT and CDR2 YYREEE come from the germline V gene (reference sequence). CDR3 size: 14 residues. After removal of 3 bases from V and 8 bases from J, the junction contained 10 bases not matched to a gene.

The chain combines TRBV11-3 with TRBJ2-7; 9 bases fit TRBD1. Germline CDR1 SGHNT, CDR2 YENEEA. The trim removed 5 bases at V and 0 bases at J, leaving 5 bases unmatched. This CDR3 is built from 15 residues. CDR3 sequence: CASSLGTGNSYEQYF. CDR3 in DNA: TGTGCCAGCAGCCTAGGGACAGGGAACTCCTACGAGCAGTACTTC. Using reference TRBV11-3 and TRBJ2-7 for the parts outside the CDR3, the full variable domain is EAGVVQSPRYKIIEKKQPVAFWCNPISGHNTLYWYLQNLGQGPELLIRYENEEAVDDSQLPKDRFSAERLKGVDSTLKIQPAELGDSAVYLCASSLGTGNSYEQYFGPGTRLTVT.

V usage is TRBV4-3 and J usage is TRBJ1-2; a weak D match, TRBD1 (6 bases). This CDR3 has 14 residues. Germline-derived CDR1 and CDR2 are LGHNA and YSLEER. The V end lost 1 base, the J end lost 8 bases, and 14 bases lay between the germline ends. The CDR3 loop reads CASSQGRGAQGYTF. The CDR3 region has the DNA TGCGCCAGCAGCCAAGGGCGGGGGGCGCAGGGCTACACCTTC.

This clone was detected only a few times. CDR3 DNA sequence: TGTGCCAGCAGTCAGGACTCTTCCTACGAGCAGTACTTC. The encoded protein is CASSQDSSYEQYF. The chain combines TRBV6-2 or TRBV6-3 with TRBJ2-7, with a weak D call TRBD2 (5 bases). Trimming left V 5 bases short and J 1 base short, with 9 bases between. The CDR3 contains 13 residues. From germline, CDR1 is MNHEY and CDR2 SVGEGT.

The CDR3 is CASSLVLRQSGQQPQHF. The CDR3 DNA is TGTGCCAGCAGCTTAGTATTGCGGCAGTCTGGTCAGCAGCCCCAGCATTTT. The chain employs TRBV7-2 and TRBJ1-5; D gene ambiguous. Germline lookup yields CDR1 SGHTA and CDR2 FQGNSA. This CDR3 is 17 amino acids long. V lost 1 base to trimming and J lost 7 bases, with 20 bases between them.

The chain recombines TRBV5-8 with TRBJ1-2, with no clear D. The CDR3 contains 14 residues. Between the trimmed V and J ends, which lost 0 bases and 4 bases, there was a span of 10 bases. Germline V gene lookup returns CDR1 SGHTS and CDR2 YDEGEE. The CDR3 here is CASSLEGGGYGYTF. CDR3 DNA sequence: TGTGCCAGCAGCTTGGAAGGAGGCGGCTATGGCTACACCTTC.

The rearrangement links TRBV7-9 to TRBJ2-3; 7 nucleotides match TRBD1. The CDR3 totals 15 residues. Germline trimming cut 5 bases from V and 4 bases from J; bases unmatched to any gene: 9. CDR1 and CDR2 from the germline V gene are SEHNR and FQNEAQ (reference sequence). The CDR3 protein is CASSIRDRGPDTQYF. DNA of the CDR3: TGTGCCAGCAGCATCCGGGACAGAGGTCCAGATACGCAGTATTTT.

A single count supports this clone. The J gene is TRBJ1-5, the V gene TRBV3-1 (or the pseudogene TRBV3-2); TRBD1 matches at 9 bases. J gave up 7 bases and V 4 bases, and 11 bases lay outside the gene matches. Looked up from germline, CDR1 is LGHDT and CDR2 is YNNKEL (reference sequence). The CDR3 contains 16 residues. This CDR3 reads CASSLGTGKGGQPQHF. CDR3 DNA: TGTGCCAGCAGCCTTGGGACAGGGAAAGGCGGGCAGCCCCAGCATTTT.

CDR3 bases: TGCGCCAGCAGCCCGGAGGGACAGCCGAGGGGCTACACCTTC. This sequence encodes CASSPEGQPRGYTF. The gene calls are TRBV5-1 and TRBJ1-2; TRBD1 aligns across 7 bases. J was trimmed by 8 bases and V by 4 bases; bases with no gene match: 11. The V gene's germline CDR1 is SGHRS and CDR2 YFSETQ. The CDR3 is 14 residues long.

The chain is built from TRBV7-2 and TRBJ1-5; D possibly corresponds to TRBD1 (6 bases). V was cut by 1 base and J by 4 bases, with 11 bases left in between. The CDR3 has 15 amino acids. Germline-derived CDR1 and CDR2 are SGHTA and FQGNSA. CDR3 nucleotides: TGTGCCAGCAGCTTAGGGGACACCCCAAATCAGCCCCAGCATTTT. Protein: CASSLGDTPNQPQHF.